These 30 T cell receptor beta chains share one sample of origin, sequenced in a study of cytomegalovirus exposure and HLA in healthy donors. Use of 60 Vbeta and 13 Jbeta primers characterized the PCR. The method was immunoSEQ multiplex PCR; TCRdb's version includes in-frame clones alone and lacks a portion of them. The sample records around 210,000 clones, around 82% being singletons. Sequencing was carried out using PBMCs. The source is a woman in her 30s in good health and CMV-seronegative.

This chain uses TRBV6-6 with TRBJ2-7, with a tentative D call TRBD1 (6 bases). Trimming left V 5 bases short and J 3 bases short, with 17 bases between. Germline V gene lookup returns CDR1 MNHNY and CDR2 SVGAGI (reference sequence). The CDR3 has 15 amino acids. The CDR3 here is CASSADSPRVYEQYF. The DNA of the CDR3 is TGTGCCAGCAGTGCGGACAGCCCTCGGGTCTACGAGCAGTACTTC.

The genes are TRBV5-5 and TRBJ2-5, with 10 nucleotides matching TRBD1. The ends lost 2 bases at V and 2 bases at J; junction bases unmatched: 6. CDR1 SGHKS and CDR2 YYEKEE come from the germline V gene (reference sequence). The CDR3 is made up of 16 amino acids. CDR3 coding DNA: TGTGCCAGCAGCTTTACCCCGGGACAGGGGCAAGAGACCCAGTACTTC. Encoded protein: CASSFTPGQGQETQYF.

The V call is TRBV9, the J call TRBJ1-1; maybe TRBD1 (6 bases). Germline V gene sequence: CDR1 SGDLS, CDR2 YYNGEE. The length of the CDR3 is 13 residues. Trimming removed 2 bases at V and 4 bases at J, with 9 bases between. The CDR3 sequence: CASSVDSGTEAFF. CDR3 DNA: TGTGCCAGCAGCGTGGACAGCGGCACTGAAGCTTTCTTT.

The chain combines TRBV18 with TRBJ2-1, with D possibly matching TRBD2 (6 bases). The CDR3 extends over 18 amino acids. The germline CDR1 and CDR2 sequences are KGHSH and LQKENI. Between the trimmed V and J ends, which lost 3 bases and 3 bases, there was a span of 21 bases. The DNA for the CDR3 is TGTGCCAGCTCACCCATCCGGGACTTCACTCTTCTCTACAATGAGCAGTTCTTC. This gives the protein CASSPIRDFTLLYNEQFF.

The chain links TRBV7-8 to TRBJ1-1, with a possible D match to TRBD1 (6 bases). Trimming removed 6 bases at V and 0 bases at J, with 17 bases between. The CDR3 runs 16 residues. The V gene's germline CDR1 is SGHVS and CDR2 FQNEAQ. The CDR3 DNA reads as TGTGCCAGCAGTTTTCACAACAGGGCCATGAACACTGAAGCTTTCTTT. It is translated as CASSFHNRAMNTEAFF.

The chain uses TRBV19 and TRBJ2-7; D not certain. Per the germline V gene, CDR1 is LNHDA and CDR2 is SQIVND (reference sequence). Between the trimmed V and J ends, which lost 5 bases and 4 bases, there was a span of 12 bases. The CDR3 has 13 residues. CDR3 region: CASSPRLRYEQYF. The CDR3 DNA sequence: TGTGCCAGTAGTCCCCGACTGAGGTACGAGCAGTACTTC.

Regarding this clone: At one end the junction does not follow the germline gene, possibly because of a read error. The chain uses TRBV4-1 and TRBJ1-2; D not certain. There are 14 residues in the CDR3. CDR1 and CDR2 from the germline V gene are MGHRA and YSYEKL. CDR3 sequence: CASSQDAANYGYPF. CDR3 DNA: TGCGCCAGCAGCCAAGATGCGGCTAACTATGGCTACCCCTTC.

This clone is labeled as medium-sized. The chain is built from TRBV4-1 and TRBJ2-7, with 10 bases identical to TRBD1. CDR1 and CDR2 (germline): MGHRA, YSYEKL. CDR3 length: 16 amino acids. After removal of 1 base from V and 2 bases from J, the junction contained 5 bases not matched to a gene. CDR3 loop: CASSQVGGTGAYEQYF. The CDR3 DNA follows: TGCGCCAGCAGCCAAGTAGGGGGGACAGGGGCCTACGAGCAGTACTTC.

A remark on this clone: Different DNA sequences within this sample yield the same CDR3. The chain couples TRBV5-4 to TRBJ1-2; 8 bases are shared with TRBD1. Per the germline V gene, CDR1 is SGHNT and CDR2 is YYREEE (reference sequence). The CDR3 is made up of 14 amino acids. Germline trimming cut 4 bases from V and 1 base from J; bases unmatched to any gene: 3. CDR3 sequence (DNA): TGTGCCAGCAGCCCCGACAGGGGTAACTATGGCTACACCTTC. As protein: CASSPDRGNYGYTF.

V and J are TRBV19 and TRBJ1-1; TRBD1 might be the D (5 bases). The CDR3 is made up of 13 amino acids. The germline V and J ends were trimmed by 7 bases and 2 bases, with 11 bases remaining between them. The germline gives CDR1 LNHDA, CDR2 SQIVND (reference sequence). The CDR3, as DNA: TGTGCCAGTATGGGGCAGCTCAACACTGAAGCTTTCTTT. This sequence encodes CASMGQLNTEAFF.

The chain links TRBV2 to TRBJ1-2, with 8 bases lining up with TRBD1. Germline-derived CDR1 and CDR2 are SNHLY and FYNNEI. V gave up 1 base and J gave up 3 bases; unmatched junction bases: 4. There are 15 residues in the CDR3. The CDR3 here is CASSEGQGTYYGYTF. CDR3 DNA sequence: TGTGCCAGCAGTGAAGGACAGGGGACTTACTATGGCTACACCTTC.

The chain carries TRBV5-1 and TRBJ1-1; TRBD1 is a possible D gene (6 bases). The CDR3 sequence is 15 residues long. Trimming cost V 3 bases and J 1 base, with 13 bases left between them. The germline gives CDR1 SGHRS, CDR2 YFSETQ. The CDR3 bases are TGCGCCAGCAGCTGGGGGGGGGCGAGGAACACTGAAGCTTTCTTT. This encodes CASSWGGARNTEAFF.

This sequence joins TRBV28 and TRBJ2-1; TRBD2 aligns across 11 bases. The V gene's germline CDR1 is MDHEN and CDR2 SYDVKM. After removal of 5 bases from V and 6 bases from J, the junction contained 6 bases not matched to a gene. The CDR3 loop spans 15 amino acids. The CDR3 region has the DNA TGTGCCAGCAGTCAGGCTAGCGGGAGGAGCAATGAGCAGTTCTTC. Translated: CASSQASGRSNEQFF.

This sequence joins TRBV30 and TRBJ2-2, with 12 bases lining up with TRBD2. The ends lost 3 bases at V and 3 bases at J; junction bases unmatched: 2. Per germline, CDR1 GTSNPN and CDR2 SVGIG (reference sequence). This CDR3 is 15 amino acids long. The DNA for the CDR3 is TGTGCCTGGAGGGGACTAGCGGGTTACACCGGGGAGCTGTTTTTT. Protein: CAWRGLAGYTGELFF. Complete variable domain (other parts from reference TRBV30 and TRBJ2-2): SQTIHQWPATLVQPVGSPLSLECTVEGTSNPNLYWYRQAAGRGLQLLFYSVGIGQISSEVPQNLSASRPQDRQFILSSKKLLLSDSGFYLCAWRGLAGYTGELFFGEGSRLTVL.

The chain uses TRBV4-1 and TRBJ2-3; a weak D match, TRBD2 (7 bases). The CDR3 sequence is 13 residues long. CDR1 and CDR2 (germline): MGHRA, YSYEKL. V shed 2 bases and J shed 11 bases, with 14 bases lying between them. The CDR3 region is CASSQREGEKQYF. The CDR3 bases are TGCGCCAGCAGCCAAAGGGAGGGGGAGAAGCAGTATTTT.

The J gene is TRBJ2-5, the V gene TRBV4-1; D may be TRBD1 (6 bases). The ends were cut back, 3 bases at V and 3 bases at J, with 14 bases in the middle. Germline lookup yields CDR1 MGHRA and CDR2 YSYEKL. This CDR3 spans 15 amino acids. CDR3 nucleotides: TGCGCCAGCAGCCATAGACAGGAGGAAAAAGAGACCCAGTACTTC. This codes for CASSHRQEEKETQYF.

This sequence joins TRBV6-5 and TRBJ2-2, with D possibly being TRBD1 (6 bases). The V end was cut by 4 bases, the J end by 1 base, with 7 bases between. Germline loops: CDR1 MNHEY, CDR2 SVGAGI. The CDR3 spans 14 residues. CDR3 nucleotide sequence: TGTGCCAGCAGTTGGGGACAGAACACCGGGGAGCTGTTTTTT. It specifies CASSWGQNTGELFF.

The chain has TRBV9 and TRBJ2-2; 7 positions match TRBD2. The CDR3 is 15 residues long. The ends lost 7 bases at V and 0 bases at J; junction bases unmatched: 6. Germline-derived CDR1 and CDR2 are SGDLS and YYNGEE. This chain's CDR3 is CASAWEGSNTGELFF. CDR3 coding DNA: TGTGCCAGCGCGTGGGAGGGCTCGAACACCGGGGAGCTGTTTTTT.

The CDR3 reads CASTRDISTDTQYF. DNA for the CDR3: TGCGCCAGCACCCGGGACATTAGCACAGATACGCAGTATTTT. The V call is TRBV10-1, the J call TRBJ2-3, with D tentatively TRBD1 (6 bases). CDR3 length equals 14 residues. Deletions cut 7 bases from V and 0 bases from J, with 11 bases between. The germline gives CDR1 WNHNN, CDR2 SYGVQD (reference sequence).

This clone was counted only a few times. The chain couples TRBV5-5 to TRBJ1-1, with a possible D match to TRBD1 (5 bases). CDR1 SGHKS and CDR2 YYEKEE come from the germline V gene (reference sequence). The germline V and J ends were trimmed by 0 bases and 6 bases, with 12 bases remaining between them. CDR3 size: 14 residues. The CDR3 nucleotides are TGTGCCAGCAGCTTGGATCCAGGACAACCTGAAGCTTTCTTT. This translates into CASSLDPGQPEAFF.

This chain joins TRBV27 and TRBJ1-6; 8 bases map to TRBD1. The CDR3 contains 17 residues. CDR1 and CDR2 from the germline V gene are MNHEY and SMNVEV (reference sequence). V shed 5 bases, J shed 2 bases, and the junction held 8 bases outside the gene matches. CDR3 in amino acids: CASSLFWGQAYNSPLHF. The CDR3 nucleotides are TGTGCCAGCAGTCTCTTTTGGGGACAGGCCTATAATTCACCCCTCCACTTT.

This clone has just a few counts. The chain employs TRBV6-6 and TRBJ1-4, with 9 positions matching TRBD1. Germline V CDR1 and CDR2: MNHNY, SVGAGI (reference sequence). J lost 7 bases, V lost 4 bases, and 7 bases had no gene match. The CDR3 loop spans 15 amino acids. This chain's CDR3 is CASSSRDRAREKLFF. CDR3 DNA sequence: TGTGCCAGCAGTTCCCGGGACAGGGCTCGTGAAAAACTGTTTTTT.

This clone was found a few times. The chain links TRBV6-5 to TRBJ1-1; 8 nucleotides agree with TRBD1. Germline V lookup: CDR1 MNHEY, CDR2 SVGAGI. The CDR3 is made up of 13 amino acids. The V segment lost 0 bases and the J segment 7 bases; nucleotides outside the gene matches: 1. This CDR3 reads CASSYSGTGEAFF. CDR3 nucleotides: TGTGCCAGCAGTTACTCGGGGACAGGTGAAGCTTTCTTT.

This clone was detected only a few times. The rearrangement uses TRBV19 and TRBJ2-1, with 8 bases aligning to TRBD1. The length of the CDR3 is 16 residues. Germline V gives CDR1 LNHDA, CDR2 SQIVND (reference sequence). V shed 5 bases and J 3 bases; nucleotides not matched to a gene: 9. The CDR3 is CASSVQGGDFYNEQFF. The CDR3 nucleotides are TGTGCCAGTAGTGTACAGGGGGGCGATTTCTACAATGAGCAGTTCTTC.

The rearrangement uses TRBV7-3 and TRBJ2-3, with D possibly being TRBD1 (6 bases). Trimming removed 5 bases at V and 5 bases at J, with 17 bases between. Germline V gives CDR1 SGHTA, CDR2 FQGTGA. This CDR3 comprises 15 residues. CDR3 region: CASSPLGARGDTQYF. In DNA, the CDR3 is TGTGCCAGCAGCCCCCTGGGGGCACGAGGAGATACGCAGTATTTT.

Concerning this clone: Additional DNA sequences in this sample encode the identical CDR3. The chain links TRBV5-1 to TRBJ1-1; D ambiguous. V was cut by 0 bases and J by 3 bases, with 6 bases left in between. The CDR3 runs 13 residues. From germline, CDR1 is SGHRS and CDR2 YFSETQ. DNA of the CDR3: TGCGCCAGCAGCTTGGGACGGGACACTGAAGCTTTCTTT. This codes for CASSLGRDTEAFF.

Concerning this clone itself: At one of its ends the junction is not consistent with the germline gene, which may arise from a read error. Additional DNA sequences in this sample encode the identical CDR3. The chain combines TRBV5-6 with TRBJ2-2; 8 nucleotides agree with TRBD2. The germline gives CDR1 SGHDT, CDR2 YYEEEE. The CDR3 is 16 amino acids. The CDR3 sequence: CASSLSGGLRAGELFF. The CDR3 DNA follows: TGTGCCAGCAGCTTGTCGGGGGGGCTGAGGGCCGGGGAACTGTTTTTT.

The chain has TRBV6-5 and TRBJ1-6; unclear D gene. The ends were cut back, 0 bases at V and 5 bases at J, with 8 bases in the middle. The V gene's germline CDR1 is MNHEY and CDR2 SVGAGI. The CDR3 spans 15 residues. The CDR3 protein is CASSYSGRHNSPLHF. In DNA form, the CDR3 reads TGTGCCAGCAGTTACTCGGGCCGGCATAATTCACCCCTCCACTTT.

With respect to this clone: This same CDR3 is encoded by further DNA sequences in the sample. V gene TRBV7-9 combines with J gene TRBJ2-7, with a possible D match to TRBD2 (6 bases). Trimming left V 0 bases short and J 4 bases short, with 13 bases between. The germline V gene encodes CDR1 SEHNR and CDR2 FQNEAQ (reference sequence). The CDR3 sequence is 15 residues long. CDR3 coding DNA: TGTGCCAGCAGCTTAGCGCGACTAGGGATATACGAGCAGTACTTC. Translation: CASSLARLGIYEQYF. The entire variable domain, with the rest obtained from reference TRBV7-9 and TRBJ2-7, is as follows: DTGVSQNPRHKITKRGQNVTFRCDPISEHNRLYWYRQTLGQGPEFLTYFQNEAQLEKSRLLSDRFSAERPKGSFSTLEIQRTEQGDSAMYLCASSLARLGIYEQYFGPGTRLTVT.

The chain employs TRBV29-1 and TRBJ1-1; 7 bases fit TRBD1. Germline V CDR1 and CDR2: SQVTM, ANQGSEA. V lost 3 bases, J lost 7 bases, and 5 bases stayed unmatched. The CDR3 runs to 12 residues. CDR3 sequence: CSVDLWDSEAFF. DNA for the CDR3: TGCAGCGTTGACCTCTGGGACAGTGAAGCTTTCTTT.